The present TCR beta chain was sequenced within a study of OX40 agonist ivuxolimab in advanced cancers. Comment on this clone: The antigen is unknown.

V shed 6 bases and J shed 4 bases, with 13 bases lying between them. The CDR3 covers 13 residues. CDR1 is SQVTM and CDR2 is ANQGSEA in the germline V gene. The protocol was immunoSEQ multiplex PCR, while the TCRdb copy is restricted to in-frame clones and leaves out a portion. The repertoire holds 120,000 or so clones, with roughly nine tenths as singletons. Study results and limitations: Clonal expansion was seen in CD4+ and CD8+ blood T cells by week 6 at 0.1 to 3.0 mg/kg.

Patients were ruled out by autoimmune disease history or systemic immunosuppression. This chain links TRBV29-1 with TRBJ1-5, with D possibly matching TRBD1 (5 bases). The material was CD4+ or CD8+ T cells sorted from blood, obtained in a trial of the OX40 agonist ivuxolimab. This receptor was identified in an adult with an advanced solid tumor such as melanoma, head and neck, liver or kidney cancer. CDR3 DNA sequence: TGCAGCGTGGGGGTACAGATTAATCAGCCCCAGCATTTT. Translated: CSVGVQINQPQHF.